What follows are 13 T cell receptor beta chains derived from one specimen sequenced in a study of T cells expressing NK-cell markers. After re-calling the 5' RACE reads, TCRdb lists one entry per CDR3 protein, DNA absent. The specimen's table records 200,000 to 300,000 distinct CDR3 sequences. Sequenced material: blood T cells: a sorted CD56 or NKG2C T cell subset, CD4+ or CD8+ T cells, or bulk PBMC T cells (not recorded which). The receptors stem from a man aged 18-30 years in good health.

The chain joins TRBV20-1 to TRBJ2-2; checking the TCRdb D call of TRBD1 is not possible without DNA. This CDR3 is built from 16 residues. Per the germline V gene, CDR1 is DFQATT and CDR2 is SNEGSKA (reference sequence). The CDR3 reads CSARERGLVSTGELFF.

The chain has TRBV6-1 and TRBJ1-1; the TCRdb D gene call, TRBD1, has no DNA to confirm it. This CDR3 spans 14 amino acids. Germline-derived CDR1 and CDR2 are MNHNS and SASEGT. CDR3 region: CASSVGTPNTEAFF.

V gene TRBV5-4 combines with J gene TRBJ2-1; the D call of TRBD2 rests on TCRdb alone, since no DNA is present to check it. CDR3 length equals 19 residues. The germline V gene encodes CDR1 SGHNT and CDR2 YYREEE (reference sequence). Here the CDR3 reads CASSLAVTSGRARDNEQFF.

This CDR3 is CASSSHSPGLAKYNEQFF. This chain links TRBV7-8 with TRBJ2-1; TCRdb returns TRBD2, unconfirmable since there is no DNA. The CDR3 runs to 18 residues. CDR1 and CDR2 from the germline V gene are SGHVS and FQNEAQ.

This sequence joins TRBV19 and TRBJ1-2. The CDR3 contains 14 residues. The V gene's germline CDR1 is LNHDA and CDR2 SQIVND (reference sequence). The CDR3 here is CASSIWAENYGYTF. Full variable domain (missing parts from reference TRBV19 and TRBJ1-2): DGGITQSPKYLFRKEGQNVTLSCEQNLNHDAMYWYRQDPGQGLRLIYYSQIVNDFQKGDIAEGYSVSREKKESFPLTVTSAQKNPTAFYLCASSIWAENYGYTFGSGTRLTVV.

The rearrangement joins TRBV20-1 to TRBJ2-7; the D gene TCRdb calls, TRBD2, cannot be checked with no DNA. The V gene's germline CDR1 is DFQATT and CDR2 SNEGSKA (reference sequence). The CDR3 sequence is 13 residues long. The CDR3 is CSASSGRADEQYF.

The chain carries TRBV18 and TRBJ2-3. CDR3 length: 14 amino acids. Germline V gene lookup returns CDR1 KGHSH and CDR2 LQKENI. CDR3 amino acids: CASSPLANTDTQYF.

The chain carries TRBV5-1 and TRBJ2-3; with no DNA, the TCRdb D assignment of TRBD1 cannot be verified. CDR3 length equals 15 residues. The germline V gene has CDR1 SGHRS and CDR2 YFSETQ. The CDR3 loop reads CASSFTGASTDTQYF.

J is TRBJ2-3 and V is TRBV11-2; with no DNA, the TCRdb D assignment of TRBD1 cannot be verified. This CDR3 is 16 amino acids long. Germline values: CDR1 SGHAT, CDR2 FQNNGV. This CDR3 is CASSLGGQGDTDTQYF.

The rearrangement uses TRBV12-3 or TRBV12-4 and TRBJ2-3; TCRdb lists TRBD2, though no DNA is available to test this call. There are 13 residues in the CDR3. The chain's CDR3 is CASSRLAGDTQYF.

CDR3 sequence: CASSTYRTSGRSGANVLTF. This chain joins TRBV11-2 and TRBJ2-6; there is no DNA to check the TCRdb D call of TRBD2. Germline CDR1 is SGHAT and CDR2 is FQNNGV. The CDR3 sequence is 19 residues long.

The chain combines TRBV20-1 with TRBJ1-5; TCRdb outputs TRBD1, but without DNA this stays unchecked. Germline CDR1 reads DFQATT; CDR2 reads SNEGSKA (reference sequence). The CDR3 is 15 amino acids. This CDR3 is CSATPGGYSNQPQHF.

This rearrangement joins TRBV4-3 to TRBJ2-6; TCRdb calls TRBD1, which cannot be checked without DNA. CDR3 size: 20 residues. Germline loops: CDR1 LGHNA, CDR2 YSLEER. The CDR3 loop reads CASSQYYTPGRTSGANVLTF.